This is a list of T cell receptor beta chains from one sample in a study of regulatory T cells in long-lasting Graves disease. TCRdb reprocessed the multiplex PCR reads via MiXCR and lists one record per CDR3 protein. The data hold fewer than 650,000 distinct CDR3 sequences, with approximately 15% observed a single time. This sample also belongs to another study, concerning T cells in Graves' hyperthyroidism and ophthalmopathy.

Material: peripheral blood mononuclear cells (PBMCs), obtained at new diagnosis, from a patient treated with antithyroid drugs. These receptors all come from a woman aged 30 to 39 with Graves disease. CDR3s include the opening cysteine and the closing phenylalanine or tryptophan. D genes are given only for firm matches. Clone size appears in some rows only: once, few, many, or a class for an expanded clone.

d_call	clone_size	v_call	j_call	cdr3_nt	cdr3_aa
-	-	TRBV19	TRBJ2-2	TGTGCCAGTAGTATGGGGGGGCGAAGAACCGGGGAGCTGTTTTTT	CASSMGGRRTGELFF
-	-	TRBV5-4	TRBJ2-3	TGTGCCAGCAGCCGCGGGACACTTAGCACAGATACGCAGTATTTT	CASSRGTLSTDTQYF
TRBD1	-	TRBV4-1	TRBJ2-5	TGCGCCAGCAGCCAAGTGGGGACAGCAAACTTCCAAGAGACCCAGTACTTC	CASSQVGTANFQETQYF
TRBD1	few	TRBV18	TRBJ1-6	TGTGCCAGCTCTCCGACAGGGGACGATTCACCCCTCCACTTT	CASSPTGDDSPLHF
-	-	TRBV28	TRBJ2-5	TGTGCCAGCACCGAGGGGCTAGTTAAGACCCAGTACTTC	CASTEGLVKTQYF
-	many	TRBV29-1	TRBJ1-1	TGCAGCGTCCTCAGGGATCCTGAAGCTTTCTTT	CSVLRDPEAFF
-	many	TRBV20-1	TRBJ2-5	TGCAGTGCTAGAGAAGGGCCAGCGAGAGGATCCCAGTACTTC	CSAREGPARGSQYF
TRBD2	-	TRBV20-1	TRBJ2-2	TGCAGTGCCCCTCGGACTAGCGGGAGGGCCTTAATCGCCGGGGAGCTGTTTTTT	CSAPRTSGRALIAGELFF
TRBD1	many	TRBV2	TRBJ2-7	TGTGCCAGCAGCGAACAGGGGATCGAGCAGTACTTC	CASSEQGIEQYF
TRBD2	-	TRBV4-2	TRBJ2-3	TGTGCCAGCAGCCAAGACGGCGGGAGCGGGGCAGATACGCAGTATTTT	CASSQDGGSGADTQYF
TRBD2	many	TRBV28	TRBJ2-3	TGTGCCAGCAGCCTAATTACTAGCGGTACGCAGTATTTT	CASSLITSGTQYF
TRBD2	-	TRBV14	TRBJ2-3	TGTGCCAGCAGCTCCACTAGCGGAGCTAGCACAGATACGCAGTATTTT	CASSSTSGASTDTQYF
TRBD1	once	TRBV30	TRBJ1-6	TGTGCCTGGAGTGCCCGGGAACAGGGGCGGGGATCACCCCTCCACTTT	CAWSAREQGRGSPLHF
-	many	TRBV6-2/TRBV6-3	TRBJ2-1	TGTGCCAGCAGTGCCTCTAGAGGGCTAGCCAACAATGAGCAGTTCTTC	CASSASRGLANNEQFF
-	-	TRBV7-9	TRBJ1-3	TGTGCCAGCAGCTTATTCACCGGAGGAAACACCATATATTTT	CASSLFTGGNTIYF
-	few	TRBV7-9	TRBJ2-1	TGTGCCAGCAGCTTAACTAGCACGATCTACAATGAGCAGTTCTTC	CASSLTSTIYNEQFF
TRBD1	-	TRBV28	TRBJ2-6	TGTGCCAGCAGTCCCCCTCGGGACAGACCGTCTGGGGCCAACGTCCTGACTTTC	CASSPPRDRPSGANVLTF
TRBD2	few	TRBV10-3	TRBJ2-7	TGTGCCATCAGCGACGGGGGGGCCTTTGGGGAGCAGTACTTC	CAISDGGAFGEQYF
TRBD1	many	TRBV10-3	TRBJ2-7	TGTGCCATCAGGGGGACAGGGACCTACGAGCAGTACTTC	CAIRGTGTYEQYF
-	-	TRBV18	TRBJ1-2	TGTGCCAGCTCACCACCCTCACAGGGAGGCGGCTACACCTTC	CASSPPSQGGGYTF
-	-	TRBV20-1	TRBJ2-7	TGCAGTGCTAGGGATCGGTGGGGGGAATATACCTACGAGCAGTACTTC	CSARDRWGEYTYEQYF
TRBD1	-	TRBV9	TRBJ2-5	TGTGCCAGCAGCGGAACAGGGGCCCAGACCCAGTACTTC	CASSGTGAQTQYF
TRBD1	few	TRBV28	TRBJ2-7	TGTGCCAGCAGTCCCCACTCGACAGGGGGCTACGAGCAGTACTTC	CASSPHSTGGYEQYF